The subject of this entry is one TCR beta chain. This sample stems from a study of blood T cell repertoires in COVID-19. The V gene's germline CDR1 is SGDLS and CDR2 YYNGEE. V lost 6 bases to trimming and J lost 0 bases, with 17 bases between them. The CDR3 loop spans 16 amino acids. Method: immunoSEQ multiplex PCR; TCRdb's copy keeps in-frame clones and lacks some. The repertoire holds around 260,000 clones, with 86% as singletons. The rearrangement links TRBV9 to TRBJ2-3; no clear D gene. The clonotype originates from a woman aged 30 to 39 with active or convalescent COVID-19. Material: peripheral blood. The CDR3 DNA reads TGTGCCAGCACCCGAGACGGAGCTTTTAGCACAGATACGCAGTATTTT. Translated: CASTRDGAFSTDTQYF.